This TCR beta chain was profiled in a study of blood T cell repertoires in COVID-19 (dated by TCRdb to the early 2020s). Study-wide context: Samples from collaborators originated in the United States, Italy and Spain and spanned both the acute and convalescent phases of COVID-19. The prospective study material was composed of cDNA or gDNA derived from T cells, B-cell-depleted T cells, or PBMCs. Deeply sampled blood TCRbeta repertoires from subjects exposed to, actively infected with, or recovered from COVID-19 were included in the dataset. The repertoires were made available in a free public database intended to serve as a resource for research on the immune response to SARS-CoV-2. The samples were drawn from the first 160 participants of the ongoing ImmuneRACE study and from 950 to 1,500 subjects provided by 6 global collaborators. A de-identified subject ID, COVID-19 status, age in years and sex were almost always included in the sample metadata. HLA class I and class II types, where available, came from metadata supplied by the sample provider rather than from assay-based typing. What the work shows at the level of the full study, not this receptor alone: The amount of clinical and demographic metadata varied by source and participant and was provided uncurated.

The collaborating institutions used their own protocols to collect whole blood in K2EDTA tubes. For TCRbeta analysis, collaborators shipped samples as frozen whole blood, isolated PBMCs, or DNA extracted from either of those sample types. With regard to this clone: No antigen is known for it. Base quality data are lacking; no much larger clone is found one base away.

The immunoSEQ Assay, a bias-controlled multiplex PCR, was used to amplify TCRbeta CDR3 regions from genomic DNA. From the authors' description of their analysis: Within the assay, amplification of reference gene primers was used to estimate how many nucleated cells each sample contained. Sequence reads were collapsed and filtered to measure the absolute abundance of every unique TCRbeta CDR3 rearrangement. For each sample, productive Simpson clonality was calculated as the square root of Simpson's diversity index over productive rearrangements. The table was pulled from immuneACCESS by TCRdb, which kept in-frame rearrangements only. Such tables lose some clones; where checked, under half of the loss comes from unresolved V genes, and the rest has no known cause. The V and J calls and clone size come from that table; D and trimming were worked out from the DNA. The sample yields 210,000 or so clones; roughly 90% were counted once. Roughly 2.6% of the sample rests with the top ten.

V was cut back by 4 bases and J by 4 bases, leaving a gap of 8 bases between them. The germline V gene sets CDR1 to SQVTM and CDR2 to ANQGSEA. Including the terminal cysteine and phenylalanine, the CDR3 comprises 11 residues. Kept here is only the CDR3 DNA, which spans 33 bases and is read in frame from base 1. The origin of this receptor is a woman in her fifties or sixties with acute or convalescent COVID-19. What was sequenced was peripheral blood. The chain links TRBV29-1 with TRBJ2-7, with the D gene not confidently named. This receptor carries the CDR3 CSVGLAYEQYF. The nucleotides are TGCAGCGTTGGGTTAGCTTACGAGCAGTACTTC.